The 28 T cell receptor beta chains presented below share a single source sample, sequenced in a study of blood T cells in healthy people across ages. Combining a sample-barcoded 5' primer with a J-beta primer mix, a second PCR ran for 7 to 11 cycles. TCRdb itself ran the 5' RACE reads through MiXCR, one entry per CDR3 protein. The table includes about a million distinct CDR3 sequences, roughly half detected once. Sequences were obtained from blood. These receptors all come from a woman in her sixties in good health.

This CDR3 reads CASSSRGKRTDTQYF. For the CDR3, the DNA is TGTGCCAGCAGCTCACGGGGAAAGAGGACAGATACGCAGTATTTT. The chain employs TRBV7-3 and TRBJ2-3; perhaps TRBD2 as D (5 bases). Trimming cost V 4 bases and J 3 bases, with 14 bases left between them. This CDR3 has 15 amino acids. CDR1 is SGHTA and CDR2 is FQGTGA in the germline V gene.

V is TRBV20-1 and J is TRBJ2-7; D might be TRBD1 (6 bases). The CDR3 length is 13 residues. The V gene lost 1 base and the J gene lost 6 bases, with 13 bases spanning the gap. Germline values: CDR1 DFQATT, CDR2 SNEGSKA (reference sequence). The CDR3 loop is CSARVTGSGEQYF. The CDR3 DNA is TGCAGTGCTAGAGTTACAGGGTCCGGCGAGCAGTACTTC.

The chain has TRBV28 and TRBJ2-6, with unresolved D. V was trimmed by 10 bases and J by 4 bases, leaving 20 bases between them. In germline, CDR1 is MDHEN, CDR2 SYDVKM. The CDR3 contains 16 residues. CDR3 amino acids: CATRSAIGSGANVLTF. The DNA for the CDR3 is TGTGCCACCCGGAGTGCAATTGGATCGGGGGCCAACGTCCTGACTTTC.

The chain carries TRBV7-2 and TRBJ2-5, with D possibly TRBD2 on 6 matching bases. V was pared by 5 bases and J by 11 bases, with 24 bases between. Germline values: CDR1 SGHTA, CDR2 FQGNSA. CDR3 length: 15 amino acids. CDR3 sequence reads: CASSPGGFWNNEQYF. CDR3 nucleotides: TGTGCCAGCAGCCCTGGGGGGTTTTGGAACAATGAGCAGTACTTC.

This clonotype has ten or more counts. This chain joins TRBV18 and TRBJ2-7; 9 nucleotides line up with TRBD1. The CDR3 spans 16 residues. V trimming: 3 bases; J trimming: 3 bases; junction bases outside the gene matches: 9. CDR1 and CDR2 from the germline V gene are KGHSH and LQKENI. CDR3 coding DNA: TGTGCCAGCTCACCCACCACGGGACAGGGTTTCTACGAGCAGTACTTC. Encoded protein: CASSPTTGQGFYEQYF. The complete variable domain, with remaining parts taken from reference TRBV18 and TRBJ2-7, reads NAGVMQNPRHLVRRRGQEARLRCSPMKGHSHVYWYRQLPEEGLKFMVYLQKENIIDESGMPKERFSAEFPKEGPSILRIQQVVRGDSAAYFCASSPTTGQGFYEQYFGPGTRLTVT.

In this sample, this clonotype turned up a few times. The CDR3 nucleotides are TGCAGTGCTAGAGTCGGGGGGGACATTCAGTACTTC. Protein sequence: CSARVGGDIQYF. V gene TRBV20-1 combines with J gene TRBJ2-4; 8 positions match TRBD2. The CDR3 covers 12 residues. V was clipped by 1 base and J by 8 bases; unmatched bases: 1. The germline V gene has CDR1 DFQATT and CDR2 SNEGSKA (reference sequence).

The DNA for the CDR3 is TGTGCCAGCAGCCCGGACAAAGGGAACTATGGCTACACCTTC. Protein: CASSPDKGNYGYTF. V usage is TRBV11-2 and J usage is TRBJ1-2, with a weak D call TRBD1 (5 bases). V lost 5 bases and J lost 2, with 12 bases in between. The CDR3 loop spans 14 amino acids. Germline V CDR1 and CDR2: SGHAT, FQNNGV.

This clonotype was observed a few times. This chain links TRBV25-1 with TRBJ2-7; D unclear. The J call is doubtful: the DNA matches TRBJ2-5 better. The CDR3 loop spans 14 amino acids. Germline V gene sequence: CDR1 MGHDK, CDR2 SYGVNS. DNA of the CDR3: TGTGCCAGCAGTGAGAACAGCGTAAGGGAGACCCAGTACTTC. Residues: CASSENSVRETQYF.

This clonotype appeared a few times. In nucleotides, the CDR3 is TGCAGCGCCGAGGTGGGGGCGCAAGGCATTCAGTACTTC. It translates to CSAEVGAQGIQYF. The chain employs TRBV29-1 and TRBJ2-4, with D possibly matching TRBD1 (6 bases). The length of the CDR3 is 13 residues. Deletions cut 7 bases from V and 9 bases from J, with 19 bases between. Per the germline V gene, CDR1 is SQVTM and CDR2 is ANQGSEA.

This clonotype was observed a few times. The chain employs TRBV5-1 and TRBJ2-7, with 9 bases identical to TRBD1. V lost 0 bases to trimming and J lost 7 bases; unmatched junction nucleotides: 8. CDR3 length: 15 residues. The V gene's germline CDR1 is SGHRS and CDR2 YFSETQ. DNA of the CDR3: TGCGCCAGCAGCTTGGAGGACAGGGGAGCTCGAGAGCAGTACTTC. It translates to CASSLEDRGAREQYF. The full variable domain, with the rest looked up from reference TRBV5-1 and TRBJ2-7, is KAGVTQTPRYLIKTRGQQVTLSCSPISGHRSVSWYQQTPGQGLQFLFEYFSETQRNKGNFPGRFSGRQFSNSRSEMNVSTLELGDSALYLCASSLEDRGAREQYFGPGTRLTVT.

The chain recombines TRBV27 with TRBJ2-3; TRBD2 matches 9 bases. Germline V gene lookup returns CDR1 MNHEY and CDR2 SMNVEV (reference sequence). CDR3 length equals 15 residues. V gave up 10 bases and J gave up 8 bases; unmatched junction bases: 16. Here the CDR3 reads CATKDLAGNWGTQYF. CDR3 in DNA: TGTGCCACCAAGGACCTAGCGGGAAATTGGGGTACGCAGTATTTT.

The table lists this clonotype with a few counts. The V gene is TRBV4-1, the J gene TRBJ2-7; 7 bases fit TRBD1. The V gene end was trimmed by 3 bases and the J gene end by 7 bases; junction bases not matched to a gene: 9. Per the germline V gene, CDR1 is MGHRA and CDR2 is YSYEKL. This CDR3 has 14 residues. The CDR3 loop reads CASSHPGQAIEQYF. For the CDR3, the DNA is TGCGCCAGCAGCCACCCTGGACAGGCTATAGAGCAGTACTTC.

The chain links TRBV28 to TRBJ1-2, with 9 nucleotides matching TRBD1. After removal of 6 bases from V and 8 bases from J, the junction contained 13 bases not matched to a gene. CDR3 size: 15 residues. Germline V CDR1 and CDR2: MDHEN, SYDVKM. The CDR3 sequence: CASRPGTGYFEGYTF. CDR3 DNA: TGTGCCAGCAGACCCGGGACAGGGTACTTTGAGGGCTACACCTTC.

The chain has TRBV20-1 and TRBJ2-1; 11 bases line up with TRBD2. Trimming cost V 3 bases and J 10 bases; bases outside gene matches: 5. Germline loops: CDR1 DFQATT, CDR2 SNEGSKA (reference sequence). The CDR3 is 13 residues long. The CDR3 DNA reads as TGCAGTGCTAGTAGCGGGAGGGCGAAGGAGCAGTTCTTC. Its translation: CSASSGRAKEQFF.

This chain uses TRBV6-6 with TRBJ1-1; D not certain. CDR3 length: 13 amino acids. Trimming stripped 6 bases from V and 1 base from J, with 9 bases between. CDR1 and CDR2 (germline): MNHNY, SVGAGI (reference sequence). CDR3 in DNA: TGTGCCAGCAGCAGTACAGAGAACACTGAAGCTTTCTTT. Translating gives CASSSTENTEAFF.

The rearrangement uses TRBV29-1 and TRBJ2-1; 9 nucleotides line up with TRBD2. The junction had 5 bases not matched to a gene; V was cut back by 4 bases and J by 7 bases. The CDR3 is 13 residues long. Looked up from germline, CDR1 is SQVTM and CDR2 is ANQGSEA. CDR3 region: CSVVASGVNEQFF. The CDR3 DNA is TGCAGCGTTGTGGCTAGCGGGGTTAATGAGCAGTTCTTC.

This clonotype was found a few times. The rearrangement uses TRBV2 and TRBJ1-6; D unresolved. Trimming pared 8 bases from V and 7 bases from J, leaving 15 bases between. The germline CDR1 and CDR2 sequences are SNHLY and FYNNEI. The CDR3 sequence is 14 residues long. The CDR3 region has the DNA TGTGCCAGCCATACGGACGGACGGAATTCACCCCTCCACTTT. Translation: CASHTDGRNSPLHF.

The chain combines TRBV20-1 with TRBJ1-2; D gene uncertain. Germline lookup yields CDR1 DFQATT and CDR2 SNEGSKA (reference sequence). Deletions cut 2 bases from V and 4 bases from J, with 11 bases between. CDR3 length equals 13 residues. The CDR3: CSARWERVYGYTF. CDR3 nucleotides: TGCAGTGCTAGATGGGAAAGGGTCTATGGCTACACCTTC.

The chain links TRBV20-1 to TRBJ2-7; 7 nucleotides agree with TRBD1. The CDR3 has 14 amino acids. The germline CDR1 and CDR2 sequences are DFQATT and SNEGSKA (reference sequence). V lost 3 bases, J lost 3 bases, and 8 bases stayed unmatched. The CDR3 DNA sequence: TGCAGTGCTAGGGCCGGGCAGGGGGTCTACGAGCAGTACTTC. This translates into CSARAGQGVYEQYF.

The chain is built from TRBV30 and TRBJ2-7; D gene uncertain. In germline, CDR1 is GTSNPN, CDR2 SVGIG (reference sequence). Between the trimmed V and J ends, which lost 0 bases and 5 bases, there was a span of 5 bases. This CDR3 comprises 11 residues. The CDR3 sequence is CAWSVLDEQYF. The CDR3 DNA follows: TGTGCCTGGAGTGTACTCGACGAGCAGTACTTC.

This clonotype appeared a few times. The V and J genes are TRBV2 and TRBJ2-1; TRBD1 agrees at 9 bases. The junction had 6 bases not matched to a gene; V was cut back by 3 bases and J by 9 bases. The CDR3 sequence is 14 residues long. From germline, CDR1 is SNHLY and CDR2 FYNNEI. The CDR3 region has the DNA TGTGCCAGCAGTGAGATACAGGGGGCAGTTGAGCAGTTCTTC. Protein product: CASSEIQGAVEQFF.

DNA for the CDR3: TGTGCCAGCAGCCGGCGACAGGGCTTTGGGGAGACCCAGTACTTC. Its translation: CASSRRQGFGETQYF. The rearrangement uses TRBV7-2 and TRBJ2-5; 7 nucleotides line up with TRBD1. Germline CDR1 reads SGHTA; CDR2 reads FQGNSA. This CDR3 region has 15 residues. Losses at the gene ends were 5 bases for V and 5 bases for J; bases not matched to a gene: 11.

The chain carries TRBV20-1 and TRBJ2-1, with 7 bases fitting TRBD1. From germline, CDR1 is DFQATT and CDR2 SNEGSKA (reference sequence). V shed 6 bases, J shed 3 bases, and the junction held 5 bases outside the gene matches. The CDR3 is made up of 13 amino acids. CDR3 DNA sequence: TGCAGTGCCCTTGGACAGGTCTACAATGAGCAGTTCTTC. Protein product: CSALGQVYNEQFF.

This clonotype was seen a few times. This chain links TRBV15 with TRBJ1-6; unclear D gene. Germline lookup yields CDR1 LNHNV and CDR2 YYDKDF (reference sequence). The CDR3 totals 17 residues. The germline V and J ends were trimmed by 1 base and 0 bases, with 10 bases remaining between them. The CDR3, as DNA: TGTGCCACCAGCAGAGTCGGGATCTCCTCCTATAATTCACCCCTCCACTTT. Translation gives CATSRVGISSYNSPLHF.

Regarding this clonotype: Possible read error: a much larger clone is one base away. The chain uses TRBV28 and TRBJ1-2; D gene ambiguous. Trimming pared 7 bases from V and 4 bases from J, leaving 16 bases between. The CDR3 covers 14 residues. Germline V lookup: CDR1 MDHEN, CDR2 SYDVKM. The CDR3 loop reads CASTNEGRSYGYTF. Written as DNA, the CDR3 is TGTGCCAGCACGAATGAGGGCAGGTCCTATGGCTACACCTTC.

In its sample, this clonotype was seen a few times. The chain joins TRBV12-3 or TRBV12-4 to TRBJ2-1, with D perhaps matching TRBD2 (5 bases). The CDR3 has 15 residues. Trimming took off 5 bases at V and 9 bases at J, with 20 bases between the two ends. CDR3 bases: TGTGCCAGCAGTCCCTCGCGGCCTTCGGGGATTGAGCAGTTCTTC. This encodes CASSPSRPSGIEQFF.

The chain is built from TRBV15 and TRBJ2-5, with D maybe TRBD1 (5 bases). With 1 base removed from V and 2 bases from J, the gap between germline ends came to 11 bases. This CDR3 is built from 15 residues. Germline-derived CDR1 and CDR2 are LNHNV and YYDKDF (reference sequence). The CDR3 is CATSRGSKGQETQYF. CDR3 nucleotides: TGTGCCACCAGCAGAGGATCAAAGGGGCAAGAGACCCAGTACTTC.

CDR3 in DNA: TGTGCCAGCAGCTTTCGTAACTATGGCTACACCTTC. This encodes CASSFRNYGYTF. The gene calls are TRBV7-2 and TRBJ1-2; D is undetermined. V was trimmed by 3 bases and J by 1 base, leaving 3 bases between them. CDR3 length: 12 residues. CDR1 is SGHTA and CDR2 is FQGNSA in the germline V gene.